The 21 T cell receptor beta chains presented below share a single source sample, sequenced in a study of shared clonotypes between healthy human individuals. Only in-frame clones appear in the TCRdb table, and some are missing; sequencing was by immunoSEQ multiplex PCR. The table records 1.6 million or so clones, roughly 98.5% of them present only once. The sample taken for sequencing was naive CD4+ T cells sorted from blood. Subset of the sample: CD45RA+ positively selected. All receptors derive from a man aged 30 to 45 in good health.

The gene calls are TRBV5-1 and TRBJ1-2; the D gene is possibly TRBD1 (5 bases). CDR1 and CDR2 from the germline V gene are SGHRS and YFSETQ. CDR3 length: 14 residues. V dropped 4 bases and J dropped 8 bases, with 18 bases sitting between them. The DNA of the CDR3 is TGCGCCAGCAGCCGAGGAACAGGAAAGCAGGGCTACACCTTC. Protein product: CASSRGTGKQGYTF.

This clone occurred once. This chain connects TRBV30 to TRBJ2-3, with D perhaps assigned TRBD1 or TRBD2 (5 bases each). V was cut by 2 bases and J by 0 bases, with 12 bases left in between. Germline CDR1 is GTSNPN and CDR2 is SVGIG (reference sequence). This CDR3 is built from 15 residues. As DNA, the CDR3 is TGTGCCTGGAGTAAGGGACCGCTGAGCACAGATACGCAGTATTTT. Its translation is CAWSKGPLSTDTQYF.

CDR3 in DNA: TGTGCCAGCAGTTCGACAGGGGCCTCCCGTTATGGCTACACCTTC. It is translated as CASSSTGASRYGYTF. V is TRBV28 and J is TRBJ1-2; 8 positions match TRBD1. Trimming removed 4 bases from V and 5 bases from J; junction bases left unmatched: 9. This CDR3 comprises 15 residues. Germline-derived CDR1 and CDR2 are MDHEN and SYDVKM.

This chain uses TRBV27 with TRBJ2-7, with D possibly matching TRBD1 (5 bases). Germline V CDR1 and CDR2: MNHEY, SMNVEV (reference sequence). This CDR3 has 13 amino acids. Between the trimmed V and J ends, which lost 5 bases and 2 bases, there was a span of 10 bases. CDR3 sequence: CASSRGYTYEQYF. The CDR3 region has the DNA TGTGCCAGCAGTAGGGGCTATACCTACGAGCAGTACTTC.

This clone was counted once. V is TRBV11-2 and J is TRBJ1-4; no reliable D call. The CDR3 sequence is 13 residues long. Germline V gene lookup returns CDR1 SGHAT and CDR2 FQNNGV. V lost 1 base and J lost 7, with 7 bases in between. The DNA for the CDR3 is TGTGCCAGCAGCTTAGCCCCGGGTGAAAAACTGTTTTTT. This sequence encodes CASSLAPGEKLFF.

This rearrangement joins TRBV25-1 to TRBJ2-2, with 10 nucleotides matching TRBD1. Germline V lookup: CDR1 MGHDK, CDR2 SYGVNS. The CDR3 has 14 residues. V was pared by 6 bases and J by 4 bases, with 2 bases of the junction left unmatched. The CDR3 DNA follows: TGTGCCAGCAGGGGACAGGGGTTCACCGGGGAGCTGTTTTTT. Translated: CASRGQGFTGELFF.

This chain joins TRBV11-2 and TRBJ1-1; 11 bases agree with TRBD1. In germline, CDR1 is SGHAT, CDR2 FQNNGV. Trimming took 1 base from V and 7 from J; bases not matched to a gene: 5. The CDR3 consists of 15 residues. CDR3 coding DNA: TGTGCCAGCAGCTTAGCCGGGACAGGGGGGATTGAAGCTTTCTTT. This gives the protein CASSLAGTGGIEAFF.

Turning to this clone: The sample contains more than one DNA sequence encoding this CDR3. The rearrangement joins TRBV5-1 to TRBJ2-1; D call uncertain. Trimming took off 0 bases at V and 3 bases at J, with 10 bases between the two ends. CDR3 size: 15 residues. CDR1 SGHRS and CDR2 YFSETQ come from the germline V gene. The CDR3 DNA is TGCGCCAGCAGCTTGGGAGGTCTCGGCTACAATGAGCAGTTCTTC. Protein product: CASSLGGLGYNEQFF.

V is TRBV30 and J is TRBJ2-5, with a possible D match to TRBD2 (5 bases). V lost 1 base to trimming and J lost 5 bases, with 8 bases between them. The CDR3 is 12 amino acids. The germline gives CDR1 GTSNPN, CDR2 SVGIG (reference sequence). The CDR3 here is CAWSAGDETQYF. DNA of the CDR3: TGTGCCTGGAGTGCCGGGGATGAGACCCAGTACTTC.

The genes are TRBV5-1 and TRBJ2-5, with D possibly matching TRBD1 (6 bases). CDR1 and CDR2 (germline): SGHRS, YFSETQ. V was cut by 1 base and J by 1 base, with 26 bases left in between. This CDR3 contains 20 residues. The CDR3 loop reads CASSLPILQNRDTFQETQYF. The CDR3 nucleotides read TGCGCCAGCAGCTTGCCAATACTACAGAATCGGGACACCTTCCAAGAGACCCAGTACTTC.

The V call is TRBV28, the J call TRBJ2-7; D ambiguous. CDR1 MDHEN and CDR2 SYDVKM come from the germline V gene. Trimming pared 4 bases from V and 3 bases from J, leaving 16 bases between. This CDR3 spans 15 amino acids. The CDR3 sequence is CASSSLTTAYYEQYF. The CDR3 DNA follows: TGTGCCAGCAGTTCCTTAACGACCGCTTACTACGAGCAGTACTTC. Variable domain in full (rest from reference TRBV28 and TRBJ2-7): DVKVTQSSRYLVKRTGEKVFLECVQDMDHENMFWYRQDPGLGLRLIYFSYDVKMKEKGDIPEGYSVSREKKERFSLILESASTNQTSMYLCASSSLTTAYYEQYFGPGTRLTVT.

V usage is TRBV29-1 and J usage is TRBJ2-1, with a weak D call TRBD2 (6 bases). Deletions cut 7 bases from V and 4 bases from J, with 11 bases between. Germline V gene sequence: CDR1 SQVTM, CDR2 ANQGSEA. This CDR3 contains 12 residues. This CDR3 reads CSETSRYNEQFF. In DNA form, the CDR3 reads TGCAGCGAAACTAGCAGATACAATGAGCAGTTCTTC.

The chain is built from TRBV6-1 and TRBJ2-2, with 7 bases aligning to TRBD1. CDR1 and CDR2 (germline): MNHNS, SASEGT. V lost 6 bases and J lost 8; bases outside the gene matches: 9. The CDR3 is made up of 14 amino acids. CDR3 amino acids: CASRGGPDAGELFF. The CDR3 DNA follows: TGTGCCAGCAGAGGGGGCCCCGACGCGGGGGAGCTGTTTTTT.

This clone was picked up one time. This chain connects TRBV18 to TRBJ2-1; D uncertain. This CDR3 contains 15 residues. Germline CDR1 is KGHSH and CDR2 is LQKENI. V dropped 0 bases and J dropped 6 bases, with 12 bases sitting between them. The CDR3 here is CASSPPSEQINEQFF. CDR3 sequence (DNA): TGTGCCAGCTCACCACCCAGTGAGCAGATCAATGAGCAGTTCTTC.

CDR3 sequence (DNA): TGTGCCAGCAGTTACATCCGGGCCAATGAGCAGTTCTTC. Its translation: CASSYIRANEQFF. The chain combines TRBV6-6 with TRBJ2-1; D gene ambiguous. In germline, CDR1 is MNHNY, CDR2 SVGAGI (reference sequence). Trimming took 2 bases from V and 6 from J, leaving 8 bases between them. CDR3 length: 13 residues.

The chain has TRBV11-2 and TRBJ2-2; D unresolved. This CDR3 is built from 14 residues. V dropped 5 bases and J dropped 3 bases, with 10 bases sitting between them. Germline V gene lookup returns CDR1 SGHAT and CDR2 FQNNGV. The DNA for the CDR3 is TGTGCCAGCAGCGCCGGACGGCACACCGGGGAGCTGTTTTTT. It specifies CASSAGRHTGELFF.

This sequence joins TRBV11-2 and TRBJ2-3; 10 positions match TRBD2. V gave up 4 bases and J gave up 2 bases; unmatched junction bases: 3. The CDR3 consists of 15 residues. Germline V gene data show CDR1 as SGHAT and CDR2 as FQNNGV. The CDR3 coding sequence is TGTGCCAGCAGCTCGGGACTAGCGTACACAGATACGCAGTATTTT. It encodes CASSSGLAYTDTQYF.

The chain uses TRBV7-2 and TRBJ1-1, with 11 positions matching TRBD1. The CDR3 has 16 amino acids. Trimming at V came to 5 bases and at J to 4 bases, leaving 9 bases not matched to a gene. Germline V gives CDR1 SGHTA, CDR2 FQGNSA. CDR3 DNA sequence: TGTGCCAGCAGCCCAACACCCGGGACAGGGGGCACTGAAGCTTTCTTT. Protein product: CASSPTPGTGGTEAFF.

In regard to this clone: Sequence at one end of the junction differs from germline and may be a read error. V gene TRBV28 combines with J gene TRBJ2-7; D is tentatively TRBD1 or TRBD2 (5 bases each). This CDR3 has 12 residues. Germline V CDR1 and CDR2: MDHEN, SYDVKM. Here the CDR3 DNA reads TGTGCCAGCAGTTTTGGATTGGGACGCTCTGACTTC. Protein product: CASSFGLGRSDF. The entire variable domain, with the rest obtained from reference TRBV28 and TRBJ2-7, is as follows: DVKVTQSSRYLVKRTGEKVFLECVQDMDHENMFWYRQDPGLGLRLIYFSYDVKMKEKGDIPEGYSVSREKKERFSLILESASTNQTSMYLCASSFGLGRSDFGPGTRLTVT.

Only one count was recorded for this clone. The chain is built from TRBV7-9 and TRBJ2-2, with D perhaps assigned TRBD1 or TRBD2 (5 bases each). The CDR3 runs to 16 residues. With 3 bases removed from V and 7 bases from J, the gap between germline ends came to 18 bases. Germline values: CDR1 SEHNR, CDR2 FQNEAQ (reference sequence). CDR3 in amino acids: CASSFSAAGSNGELFF. The CDR3, as DNA: TGTGCCAGCAGCTTTTCAGCGGCAGGGTCAAACGGGGAGCTGTTTTTT.

V is TRBV7-9 and J is TRBJ2-1; D gene ambiguous. Trimming took 4 bases from V and 12 from J, leaving 13 bases between them. The CDR3 is 12 amino acids. Looked up from germline, CDR1 is SEHNR and CDR2 is FQNEAQ (reference sequence). The CDR3 is CASSSGESRQFF. The CDR3 coding sequence is TGTGCCAGCAGCTCCGGAGAGTCGAGGCAGTTCTTC. The entire variable domain, with the rest obtained from reference TRBV7-9 and TRBJ2-1, is as follows: DTGVSQNPRHKITKRGQNVTFRCDPISEHNRLYWYRQTLGQGPEFLTYFQNEAQLEKSRLLSDRFSAERPKGSFSTLEIQRTEQGDSAMYLCASSSGESRQFFGPGTRLTVL.